This T cell receptor (beta chain) was retrieved from a study of T-cell reconstitution after alpha-beta-depleted transplantation in children. Regarding the study as a whole: The origin of high day-60 TCRbeta diversity in some patients lay in surviving recipient T cells and thymic progenitors. One year after transplant, T-cell counts and diversity came mostly from newly produced T cells. Reportedly, only several hundred clones from non-depleted graft cells drove alpha-beta T-cell counts at about two months.

CDR1 and CDR2 from the germline V gene are KGHDR and SFDVKD. The CDR3 consists of 14 residues. V lost 3 bases, J lost 7 bases, and 4 bases stayed unmatched. Regarding this clonotype: Its antigen is not known.

TCRbeta library preparation incorporated unique molecular identifiers. TCRdb passed the PCR reads through MiXCR, listing each CDR3 protein once. The table records around 800,000 distinct CDR3 sequences, 15% to 20% of them present only once. The TCR was taken from a male patient younger than 18 who had a stem cell transplant for acute lymphoblastic leukemia, so the T cells may come from the graft donor. The chain uses TRBV24-1 and TRBJ2-2; 7 bases fit TRBD2. The material was PBMCs, mostly from graft donor cells, obtained 360 days after TCRalphabeta/CD19-depleted stem cell transplant. CDR3 sequence reads: CATSDGLGVGELFF. CDR3 coding DNA: TGTGCCACCAGTGATGGACTAGGGGTCGGGGAGCTGTTTTTT.